A single sample gave rise to the 18 T cell receptor beta chains below, sequenced in a study of control samples from healthy donors and cancer patients (dated by TCRdb to 2018 to 2021). Library preparation was by the immunoSEQ multiplex PCR assay. Imported from immuneACCESS, the table was reduced by TCRdb to in-frame sequences with V and J called. These copies leave out some clones; in studies compared against another copy, an unresolved V gene accounts for under half, and the cause of the remainder is not known. This sample comprises nearly 200,000 clones, roughly nine tenths of them detected only once. 1.8% of the sample is in the top ten clones. What was sequenced was blood. The receptors were gathered from a man between 25 and 39 years old in good health.

V usage is TRBV6-5 and J usage is TRBJ1-1; 9 bases align to TRBD1. CDR1 and CDR2 from the germline V gene are MNHEY and SVGAGI. This CDR3 spans 15 amino acids. J lost 5 bases, V lost 4 bases, and 8 bases had no gene match. CDR3 bases: TGTGCCAGCAGTTCGGGACAGGGAAGGTGGACTGAAGCTTTCTTT. Translation gives CASSSGQGRWTEAFF.

CDR3 nucleotide sequence: TGTGCCAGCAGTTCTACTAGCGGGGGGGTTTTAATCTACAATGAGCAGTTCTTC. Translated, it gives CASSSTSGGVLIYNEQFF. This chain links TRBV6-7 with TRBJ2-1, with TRBD2 matching over 13 bases. TRBV6-7 is recorded as an ORF, its role being uncertain. Trimming removed 4 bases from V and 3 bases from J; junction bases left unmatched: 9. The CDR3 sequence is 18 residues long.

V usage is TRBV5-5 and J usage is TRBJ2-1; no firm D call. V was shortened by 2 bases and J by 6 bases, with 9 bases between the two germline ends. The CDR3 contains 13 residues. CDR1 and CDR2 from the germline V gene are SGHKS and YYEKEE (reference sequence). The CDR3 spells CASSLGAPNEQFF. CDR3 DNA sequence: TGTGCCAGCAGCTTAGGAGCGCCCAATGAGCAGTTCTTC.

The chain is built from TRBV18 and TRBJ1-2; no firm D call. Germline V lookup: CDR1 KGHSH, CDR2 LQKENI. The ends were cut back, 0 bases at V and 10 bases at J, with 18 bases in the middle. There are 15 residues in the CDR3. DNA of the CDR3: TGTGCCAGCTCACCACCGATAGATCGTCCCTGGTCCTACACCTTC. Its protein is CASSPPIDRPWSYTF.

The chain has TRBV6-5 and TRBJ2-3; 7 bases map to TRBD2. The germline CDR1 and CDR2 sequences are MNHEY and SVGAGI. V shed 4 bases, J shed 8 bases, and the junction held 6 bases outside the gene matches. The CDR3 has 13 amino acids. The CDR3 DNA follows: TGTGCCAGCAGTTTGGCTAGCGGCGTTACGCAGTATTTT. Its protein product is CASSLASGVTQYF.

The rearrangement uses TRBV30 and TRBJ2-7, with D uncertain. Germline assignment: CDR1 GTSNPN and CDR2 SVGIG (reference sequence). There are 13 residues in the CDR3. The V gene lost 1 base and the J gene lost 2 bases, with 9 bases spanning the gap. The CDR3 protein is CAWSEDGPYEQYF. The DNA of the CDR3 is TGTGCCTGGAGTGAGGACGGGCCCTACGAGCAGTACTTC.

The chain is built from TRBV4-1 and TRBJ1-4; D is possibly TRBD1 (6 bases). Trimming left V 1 base short and J 8 bases short, with 14 bases between. Germline V CDR1 and CDR2: MGHRA, YSYEKL. This CDR3 has 15 amino acids. The DNA of the CDR3 is TGCGCCAGCAGCCAAGTCGGGGGGCTAGGAGAAAAACTGTTTTTT. The encoded protein is CASSQVGGLGEKLFF.

The chain employs TRBV19 and TRBJ2-1; 11 bases fit TRBD1. Unmatched junction bases numbered 5, after V lost 4 bases and J lost 3 bases. The CDR3 sequence is 16 residues long. Germline lookup yields CDR1 LNHDA and CDR2 SQIVND (reference sequence). In DNA form, the CDR3 reads TGTGCCAGTAGTACCTGGACAGGGGGCGGCTACAATGAGCAGTTCTTC. Amino acids: CASSTWTGGGYNEQFF. The full variable domain, its missing parts supplied by reference TRBV19 and TRBJ2-1, is DGGITQSPKYLFRKEGQNVTLSCEQNLNHDAMYWYRQDPGQGLRLIYYSQIVNDFQKGDIAEGYSVSREKKESFPLTVTSAQKNPTAFYLCASSTWTGGGYNEQFFGPGTRLTVL.

The chain combines TRBV4-1 with TRBJ1-1; D is possibly TRBD1 (6 bases). V lost 2 bases to trimming and J lost 4 bases, with 14 bases between them. The germline V gene has CDR1 MGHRA and CDR2 YSYEKL. The CDR3 is 15 amino acids. CDR3: CASSQSTGWTTEAFF. CDR3 nucleotides: TGCGCCAGCAGCCAATCCACAGGGTGGACCACTGAAGCTTTCTTT.

The J gene is TRBJ2-7, the V gene TRBV15; no reliable D call. Germline assignment: CDR1 LNHNV and CDR2 YYDKDF (reference sequence). V was pared by 5 bases and J by 5 bases, with 16 bases between. There are 14 residues in the CDR3. CDR3 amino acids: CATSQSAVEDEQYF. The CDR3 nucleotides read TGTGCCACCAGCCAAAGCGCAGTGGAAGACGAGCAGTACTTC.

The rearrangement joins TRBV11-2 to TRBJ1-3; D call uncertain. Trimming shortened V by 5 bases and J by 0 bases, and 17 bases separated the two germline ends. The CDR3 is made up of 17 amino acids. Germline V gives CDR1 SGHAT, CDR2 FQNNGV. DNA for the CDR3: TGTGCCAGCAGCCCGCATCTTTGGGATTCCTCTGGAAACACCATATATTTT. This sequence encodes CASSPHLWDSSGNTIYF.

The chain has TRBV4-1 and TRBJ1-6, with D hard to call. The length of the CDR3 is 16 residues. Germline V gene lookup returns CDR1 MGHRA and CDR2 YSYEKL. With 1 base removed from V and 3 bases from J, the gap between germline ends came to 10 bases. The CDR3 sequence is CASSQGHVFYNSPLHF. CDR3 bases: TGCGCCAGCAGCCAAGGCCATGTTTTCTATAATTCACCCCTCCACTTT.

The genes are TRBV7-3 and TRBJ2-1, with a weak D call TRBD2 (6 bases). The V end was cut by 1 base, the J end by 7 bases, with 14 bases between. This CDR3 has 15 residues. Germline values: CDR1 SGHTA, CDR2 FQGTGA. In DNA form, the CDR3 reads TGTGCCAGCAGCTTAATAACGGGGACTCAAAATGAGCAGTTCTTC. Amino acids: CASSLITGTQNEQFF.

J is TRBJ1-1 and V is TRBV6-5; possibly TRBD1 for D (5 bases). Trimming cost V 6 bases and J 1 base, with 9 bases left between them. The CDR3 covers 13 residues. Germline V gene sequence: CDR1 MNHEY, CDR2 SVGAGI. In nucleotides, the CDR3 is TGTGCCAGCAGGCGGGGCCCGAACACTGAAGCTTTCTTT. It specifies CASRRGPNTEAFF.

This clone was recorded only once. The genes are TRBV11-2 and TRBJ1-1, with 9 bases lining up with TRBD1. This CDR3 region has 15 residues. V was pared by 5 bases and J by 4 bases, with 8 bases of the junction left unmatched. The germline V gene has CDR1 SGHAT and CDR2 FQNNGV. CDR3 sequence: CASSPGTGRSTEAFF. The CDR3 DNA reads TGTGCCAGCAGCCCCGGGACAGGGAGGAGCACTGAAGCTTTCTTT. Full variable domain (rest looked up from reference TRBV11-2 and TRBJ1-1): EAGVAQSPRYKIIEKRQSVAFWCNPISGHATLYWYQQILGQGPKLLIQFQNNGVVDDSQLPKDRFSAERLKGVDSTLKIQPAKLEDSAVYLCASSPGTGRSTEAFFGQGTRLTVV.

The V call is TRBV4-1, the J call TRBJ1-2; a possible D gene is TRBD1 (5 bases). Trimming cost V 1 base and J 7 bases, with 10 bases left between them. Germline assignment: CDR1 MGHRA and CDR2 YSYEKL. The CDR3 is 13 residues long. The CDR3 sequence is CASSQGGGRGYTF. The CDR3 coding sequence is TGCGCCAGCAGCCAAGGGGGGGGTCGTGGCTACACCTTC.

J is TRBJ1-1 and V is TRBV10-3; 9 nucleotides align to TRBD1. The V gene end was trimmed by 1 base and the J gene end by 7 bases; junction bases not matched to a gene: 7. Per the germline V gene, CDR1 is ENHRY and CDR2 is SYGVKD. CDR3 size: 15 residues. The CDR3 coding sequence is TGTGCCATCAGTGAGTACCGGACAGGGGACGTTGAAGCTTTCTTT. Its protein is CAISEYRTGDVEAFF.

The chain uses TRBV15 and TRBJ1-1; 7 bases agree with TRBD1. V was clipped by 0 bases and J by 0 bases; unmatched bases: 16. The CDR3 consists of 20 residues. The germline V gene encodes CDR1 LNHNV and CDR2 YYDKDF (reference sequence). The CDR3 bases are TGTGCCACCAGCAGAGATAGGATCGGGTGGGACAGAGAAATGAACACTGAAGCTTTCTTT. This gives the protein CATSRDRIGWDREMNTEAFF.